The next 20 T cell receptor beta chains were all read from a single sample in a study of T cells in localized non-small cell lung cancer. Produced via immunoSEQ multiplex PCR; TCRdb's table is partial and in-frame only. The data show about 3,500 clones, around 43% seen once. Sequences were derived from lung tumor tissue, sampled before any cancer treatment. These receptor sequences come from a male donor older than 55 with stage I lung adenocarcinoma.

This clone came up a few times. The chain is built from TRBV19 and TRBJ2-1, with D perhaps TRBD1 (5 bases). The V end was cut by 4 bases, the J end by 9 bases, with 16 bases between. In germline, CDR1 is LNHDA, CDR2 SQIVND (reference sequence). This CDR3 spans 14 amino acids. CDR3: CASSNQGARSEQFF. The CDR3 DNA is TGTGCCAGTAGTAACCAGGGCGCGAGGAGTGAGCAGTTCTTC.

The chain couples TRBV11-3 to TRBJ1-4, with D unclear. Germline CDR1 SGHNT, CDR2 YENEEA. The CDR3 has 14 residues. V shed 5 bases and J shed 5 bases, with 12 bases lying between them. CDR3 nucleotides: TGTGCCAGCAGCCCGCATGGTCCGAATGAAAAACTGTTTTTT. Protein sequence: CASSPHGPNEKLFF.

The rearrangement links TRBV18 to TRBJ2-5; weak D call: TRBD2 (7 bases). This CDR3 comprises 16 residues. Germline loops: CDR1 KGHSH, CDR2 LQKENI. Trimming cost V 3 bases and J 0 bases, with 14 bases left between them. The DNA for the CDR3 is TGTGCCAGCTCACCGGGAGGGACAACTTACCAAGAGACCCAGTACTTC. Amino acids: CASSPGGTTYQETQYF.

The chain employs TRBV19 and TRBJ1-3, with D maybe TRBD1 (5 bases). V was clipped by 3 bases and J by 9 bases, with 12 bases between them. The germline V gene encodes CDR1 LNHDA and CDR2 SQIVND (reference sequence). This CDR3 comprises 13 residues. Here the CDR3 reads CASSIWTGTTIYF. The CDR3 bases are TGTGCCAGTAGTATTTGGACGGGGACCACCATATATTTT.

The CDR3 DNA reads as TGTGCCAGTAGTAAGGAGCGGGGGATACACAATGAGCAGTTCTTC. It specifies CASSKERGIHNEQFF. The genes are TRBV19 and TRBJ2-1; 8 bases are a match to TRBD2. Germline lookup yields CDR1 LNHDA and CDR2 SQIVND (reference sequence). Germline trimming cut 4 bases from V and 5 bases from J; bases unmatched to any gene: 7. This CDR3 has 15 residues.

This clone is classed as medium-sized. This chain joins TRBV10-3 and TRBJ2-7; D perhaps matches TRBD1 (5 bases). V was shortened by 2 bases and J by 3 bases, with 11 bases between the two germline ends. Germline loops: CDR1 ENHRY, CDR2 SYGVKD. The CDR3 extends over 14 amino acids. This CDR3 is CAISEDQGYYEQYF. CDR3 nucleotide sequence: TGTGCCATCAGTGAGGACCAGGGATACTACGAGCAGTACTTC.

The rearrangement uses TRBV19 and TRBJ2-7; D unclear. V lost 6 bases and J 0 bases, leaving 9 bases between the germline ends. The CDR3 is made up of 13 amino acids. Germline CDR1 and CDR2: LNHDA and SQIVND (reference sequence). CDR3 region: CASSPESSYEQYF. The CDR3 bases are TGTGCCAGTAGCCCAGAGAGCTCCTACGAGCAGTACTTC.

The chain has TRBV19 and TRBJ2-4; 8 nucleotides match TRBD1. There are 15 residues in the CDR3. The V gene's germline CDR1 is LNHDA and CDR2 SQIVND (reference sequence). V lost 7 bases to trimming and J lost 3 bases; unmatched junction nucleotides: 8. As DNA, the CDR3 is TGTGCCAGTACCCCCCCCGGGACAGGCAAAAACATTCAGTACTTC. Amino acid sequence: CASTPPGTGKNIQYF.

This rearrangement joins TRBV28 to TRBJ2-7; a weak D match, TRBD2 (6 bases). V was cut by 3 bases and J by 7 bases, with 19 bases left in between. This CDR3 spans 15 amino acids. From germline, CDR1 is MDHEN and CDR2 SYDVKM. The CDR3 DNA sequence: TGTGCCAGCAGTTTGAGGGGCGCCGGGAGTTGGGAGCAGTACTTC. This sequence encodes CASSLRGAGSWEQYF.

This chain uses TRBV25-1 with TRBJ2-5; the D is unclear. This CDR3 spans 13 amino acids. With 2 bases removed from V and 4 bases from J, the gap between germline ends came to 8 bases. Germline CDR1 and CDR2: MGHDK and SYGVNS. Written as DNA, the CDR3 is TGTGCCAGCAGTGAAAAGGTGTTAGAGACCCAGTACTTC. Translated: CASSEKVLETQYF.

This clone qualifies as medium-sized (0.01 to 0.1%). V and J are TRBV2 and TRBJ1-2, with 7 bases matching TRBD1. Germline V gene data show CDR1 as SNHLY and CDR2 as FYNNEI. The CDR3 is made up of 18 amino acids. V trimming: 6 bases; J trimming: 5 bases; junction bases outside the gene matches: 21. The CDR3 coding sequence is TGTGCCAGCAGCTCCTCTCTCCGGACAGGCCTTGCAATTTATGGCTACACCTTC. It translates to CASSSSLRTGLAIYGYTF. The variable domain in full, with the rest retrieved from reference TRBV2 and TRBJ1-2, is EPEVTQTPSHQVTQMGQEVILRCVPISNHLYFYWYRQILGQKVEFLVSFYNNEISEKSEIFDDQFSVERPDGSNFTLKIRSTKLEDSAMYFCASSSSLRTGLAIYGYTFGSGTRLTVV.

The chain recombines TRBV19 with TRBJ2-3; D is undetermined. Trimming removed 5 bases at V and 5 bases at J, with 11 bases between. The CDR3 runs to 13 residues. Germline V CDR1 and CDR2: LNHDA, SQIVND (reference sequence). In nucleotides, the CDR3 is TGTGCCAGTAGTCATATTTCTATAGATACGCAGTATTTT. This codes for CASSHISIDTQYF. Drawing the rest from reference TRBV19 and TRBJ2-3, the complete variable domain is DGGITQSPKYLFRKEGQNVTLSCEQNLNHDAMYWYRQDPGQGLRLIYYSQIVNDFQKGDIAEGYSVSREKKESFPLTVTSAQKNPTAFYLCASSHISIDTQYFGPGTRLTVL.

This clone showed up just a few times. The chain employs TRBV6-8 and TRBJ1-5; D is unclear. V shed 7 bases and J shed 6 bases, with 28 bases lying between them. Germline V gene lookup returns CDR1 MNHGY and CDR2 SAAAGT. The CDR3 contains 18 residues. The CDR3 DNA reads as TGTGCCAGCACCACGTTTTGGTTCGGACCCGGCGGTTGTCAGCCCCAGCATTTT. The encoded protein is CASTTFWFGPGGCQPQHF.

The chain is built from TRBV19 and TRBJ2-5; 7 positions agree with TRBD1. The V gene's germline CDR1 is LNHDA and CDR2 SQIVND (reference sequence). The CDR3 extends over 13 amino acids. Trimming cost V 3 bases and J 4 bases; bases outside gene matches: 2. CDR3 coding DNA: TGTGCCAGTAGTATGAACAGGGGAGAGACCCAGTACTTC. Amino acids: CASSMNRGETQYF.

The CDR3 loop is CSVSKGASEAFF. The CDR3 region has the DNA TGCAGCGTCTCCAAGGGTGCGTCTGAAGCTTTCTTT. The genes are TRBV29-1 and TRBJ1-1; D gene ambiguous. Germline V gene sequence: CDR1 SQVTM, CDR2 ANQGSEA. The V gene lost 6 bases and the J gene lost 6 bases, with 14 bases spanning the gap. The CDR3 runs 12 residues.

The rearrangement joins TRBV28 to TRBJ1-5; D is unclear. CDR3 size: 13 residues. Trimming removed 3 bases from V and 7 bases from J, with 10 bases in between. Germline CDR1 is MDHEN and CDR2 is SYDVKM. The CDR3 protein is CASSLGITQPQHF. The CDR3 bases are TGTGCCAGCAGTTTGGGGATCACGCAGCCCCAGCATTTT. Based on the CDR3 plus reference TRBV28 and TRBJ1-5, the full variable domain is DVKVTQSSRYLVKRTGEKVFLECVQDMDHENMFWYRQDPGLGLRLIYFSYDVKMKEKGDIPEGYSVSREKKERFSLILESASTNQTSMYLCASSLGITQPQHFGDGTRLSIL.

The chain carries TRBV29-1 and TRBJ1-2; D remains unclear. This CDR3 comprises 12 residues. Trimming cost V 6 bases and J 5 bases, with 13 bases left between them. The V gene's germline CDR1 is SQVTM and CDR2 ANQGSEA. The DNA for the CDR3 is TGCAGCGTAACTCAAGACCTTTATGGCTACACCTTC. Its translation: CSVTQDLYGYTF.

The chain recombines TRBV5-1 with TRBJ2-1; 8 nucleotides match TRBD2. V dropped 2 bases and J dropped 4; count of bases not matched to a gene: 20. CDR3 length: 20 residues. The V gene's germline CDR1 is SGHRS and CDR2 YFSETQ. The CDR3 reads CASSLIETGSRLARYNEQFF. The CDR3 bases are TGCGCCAGCAGCTTAATTGAGACAGGCAGTAGACTAGCGCGGTACAATGAGCAGTTCTTC.

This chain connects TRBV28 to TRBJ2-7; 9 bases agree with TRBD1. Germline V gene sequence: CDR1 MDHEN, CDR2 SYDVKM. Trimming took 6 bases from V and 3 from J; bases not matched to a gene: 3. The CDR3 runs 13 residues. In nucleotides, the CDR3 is TGTGCCAGCAGCCGGACAGGGGACTACGAGCAGTACTTC. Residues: CASSRTGDYEQYF.

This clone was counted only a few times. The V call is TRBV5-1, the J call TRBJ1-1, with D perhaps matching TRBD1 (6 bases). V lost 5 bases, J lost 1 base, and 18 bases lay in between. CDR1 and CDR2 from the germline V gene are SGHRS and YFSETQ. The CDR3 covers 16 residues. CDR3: CASRNTGGGRNTEAFF. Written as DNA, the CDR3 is TGCGCCAGCAGGAACACGGGGGGCGGTCGGAACACTGAAGCTTTCTTT.